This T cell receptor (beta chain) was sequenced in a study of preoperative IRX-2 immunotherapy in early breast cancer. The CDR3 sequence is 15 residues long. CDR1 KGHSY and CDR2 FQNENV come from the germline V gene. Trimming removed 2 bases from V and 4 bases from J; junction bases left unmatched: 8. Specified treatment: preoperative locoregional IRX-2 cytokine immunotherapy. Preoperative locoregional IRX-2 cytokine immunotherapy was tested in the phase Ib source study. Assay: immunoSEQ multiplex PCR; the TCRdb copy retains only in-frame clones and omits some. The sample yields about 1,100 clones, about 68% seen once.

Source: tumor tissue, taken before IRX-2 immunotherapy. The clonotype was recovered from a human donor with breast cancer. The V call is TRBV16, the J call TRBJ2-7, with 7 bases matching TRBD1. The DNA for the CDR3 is TGTGCCAGCAGCCAAGAGAGGGGGCTGACTTACGAGCAGTACTTC. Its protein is CASSQERGLTYEQYF.